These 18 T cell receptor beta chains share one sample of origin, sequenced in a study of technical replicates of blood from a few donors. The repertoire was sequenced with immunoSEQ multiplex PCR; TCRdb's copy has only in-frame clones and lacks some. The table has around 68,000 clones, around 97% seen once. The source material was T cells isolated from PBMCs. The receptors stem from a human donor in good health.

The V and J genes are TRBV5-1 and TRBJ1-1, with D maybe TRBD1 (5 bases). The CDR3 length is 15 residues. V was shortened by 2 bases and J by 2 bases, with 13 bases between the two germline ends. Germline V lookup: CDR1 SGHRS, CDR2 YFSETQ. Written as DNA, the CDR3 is TGCGCCAGCAGCTTAACGGGGGGGGTAAACACTGAAGCTTTCTTT. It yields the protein CASSLTGGVNTEAFF.

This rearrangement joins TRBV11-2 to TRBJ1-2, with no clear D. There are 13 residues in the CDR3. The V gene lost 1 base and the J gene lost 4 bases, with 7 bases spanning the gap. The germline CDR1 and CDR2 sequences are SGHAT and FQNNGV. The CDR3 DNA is TGTGCCAGCAGCTTAGGCGGAGGCTATGGCTACACCTTC. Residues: CASSLGGGYGYTF.

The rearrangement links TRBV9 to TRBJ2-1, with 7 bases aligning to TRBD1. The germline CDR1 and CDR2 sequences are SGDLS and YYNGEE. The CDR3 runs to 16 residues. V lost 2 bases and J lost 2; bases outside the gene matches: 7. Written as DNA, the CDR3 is TGTGCCAGCAGCGTTTTATCGGGACAGACCTACAATGAGCAGTTCTTC. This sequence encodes CASSVLSGQTYNEQFF. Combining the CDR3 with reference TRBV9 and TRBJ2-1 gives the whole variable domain DSGVTQTPKHLITATGQRVTLRCSPRSGDLSVYWYQQSLDQGLQFLIQYYNGEERAKGNILERFSAQQFPDLHSELNLSSLELGDSALYFCASSVLSGQTYNEQFFGPGTRLTVL.

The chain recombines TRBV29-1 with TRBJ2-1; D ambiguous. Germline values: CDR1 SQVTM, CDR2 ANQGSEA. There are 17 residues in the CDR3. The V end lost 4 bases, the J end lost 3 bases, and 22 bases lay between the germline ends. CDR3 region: CSVVGLPEQRFYNEQFF. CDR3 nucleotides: TGCAGCGTTGTAGGCCTGCCGGAGCAAAGATTCTACAATGAGCAGTTCTTC.

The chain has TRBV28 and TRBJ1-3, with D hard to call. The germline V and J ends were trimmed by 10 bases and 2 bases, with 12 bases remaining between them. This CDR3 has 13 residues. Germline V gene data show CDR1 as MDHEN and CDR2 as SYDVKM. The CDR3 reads CATIGSPGNTIYF. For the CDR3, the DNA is TGTGCCACCATCGGGAGTCCTGGAAACACCATATATTTT.

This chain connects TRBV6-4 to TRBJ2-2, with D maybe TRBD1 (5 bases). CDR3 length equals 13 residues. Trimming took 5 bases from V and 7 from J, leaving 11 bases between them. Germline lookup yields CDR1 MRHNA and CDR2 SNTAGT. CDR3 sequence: CASSPQGFGELFF. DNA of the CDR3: TGTGCCAGCAGTCCCCAGGGTTTCGGGGAGCTGTTTTTT.

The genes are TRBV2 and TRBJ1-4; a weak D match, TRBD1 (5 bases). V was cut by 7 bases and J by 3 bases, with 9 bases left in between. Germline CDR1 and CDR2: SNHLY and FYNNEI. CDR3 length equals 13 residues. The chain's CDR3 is CASKYRPNEKLFF. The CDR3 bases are TGTGCCAGCAAGTACAGGCCTAATGAAAAACTGTTTTTT.

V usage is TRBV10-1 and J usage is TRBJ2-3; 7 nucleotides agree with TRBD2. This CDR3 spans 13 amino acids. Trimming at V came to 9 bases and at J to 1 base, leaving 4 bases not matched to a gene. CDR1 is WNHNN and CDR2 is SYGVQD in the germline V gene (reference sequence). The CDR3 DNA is TGCGCCAGTGCTACTAGCGGCACAGATACGCAGTATTTT. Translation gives CASATSGTDTQYF.

CDR3 sequence reads: CASSSKDSGLADTQYF. DNA for the CDR3: TGCGCCAGCAGCTCTAAAGATAGCGGGCTGGCAGATACGCAGTATTTT. The chain links TRBV5-1 to TRBJ2-3, with TRBD2 identical over 7 bases. Trimming at V came to 3 bases and at J to 4 bases, leaving 11 bases not matched to a gene. Germline V gives CDR1 SGHRS, CDR2 YFSETQ. CDR3 length: 16 residues.

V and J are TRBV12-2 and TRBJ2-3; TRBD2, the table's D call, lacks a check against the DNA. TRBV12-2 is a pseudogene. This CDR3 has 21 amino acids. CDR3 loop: CASRCPIGTRTGTQSADTQYF. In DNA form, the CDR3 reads TGTGCAAGTCGCTGTCCGATTGGGACGCGGACCGGGACTCAAAGCGCAGATACGCAGTATTTT.

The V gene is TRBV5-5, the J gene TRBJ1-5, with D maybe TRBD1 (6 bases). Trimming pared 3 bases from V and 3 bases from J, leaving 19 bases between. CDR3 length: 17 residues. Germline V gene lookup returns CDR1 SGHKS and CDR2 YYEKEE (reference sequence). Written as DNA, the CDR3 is TGTGCCAGCAGCTCTACAGGGTTCCTAAACCTCAATCAGCCCCAGCATTTT. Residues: CASSSTGFLNLNQPQHF.

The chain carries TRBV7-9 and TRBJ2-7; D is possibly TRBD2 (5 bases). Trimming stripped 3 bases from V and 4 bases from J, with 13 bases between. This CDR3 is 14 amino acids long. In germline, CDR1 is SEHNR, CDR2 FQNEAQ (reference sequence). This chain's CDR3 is CASSFLASGYEQYF. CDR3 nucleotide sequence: TGTGCCAGCAGCTTCCTAGCTAGTGGGTACGAGCAGTACTTC. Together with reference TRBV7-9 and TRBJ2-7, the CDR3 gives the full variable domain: DTGVSQNPRHKITKRGQNVTFRCDPISEHNRLYWYRQTLGQGPEFLTYFQNEAQLEKSRLLSDRFSAERPKGSFSTLEIQRTEQGDSAMYLCASSFLASGYEQYFGPGTRLTVT.

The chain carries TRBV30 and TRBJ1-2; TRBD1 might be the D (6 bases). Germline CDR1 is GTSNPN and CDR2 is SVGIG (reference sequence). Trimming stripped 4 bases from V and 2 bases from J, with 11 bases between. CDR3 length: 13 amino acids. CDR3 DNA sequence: TGTGCCTGGACTGGGGGCTGGAACTATGGCTACACCTTC. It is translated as CAWTGGWNYGYTF.

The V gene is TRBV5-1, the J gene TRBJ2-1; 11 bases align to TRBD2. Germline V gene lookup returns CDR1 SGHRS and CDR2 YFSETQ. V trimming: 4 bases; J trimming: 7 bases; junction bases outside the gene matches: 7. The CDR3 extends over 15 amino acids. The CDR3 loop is CASSATSGRSNEQFF. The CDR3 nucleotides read TGCGCCAGCAGCGCCACTAGCGGGAGATCTAATGAGCAGTTCTTC. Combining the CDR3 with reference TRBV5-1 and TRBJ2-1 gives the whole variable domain KAGVTQTPRYLIKTRGQQVTLSCSPISGHRSVSWYQQTPGQGLQFLFEYFSETQRNKGNFPGRFSGRQFSNSRSEMNVSTLELGDSALYLCASSATSGRSNEQFFGPGTRLTVL.

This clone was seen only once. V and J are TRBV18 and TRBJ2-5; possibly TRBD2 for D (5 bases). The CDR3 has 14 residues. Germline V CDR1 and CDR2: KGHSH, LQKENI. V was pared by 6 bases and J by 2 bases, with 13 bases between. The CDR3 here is CASSSTRGQETQYF. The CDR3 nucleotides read TGTGCCAGCTCGTCTACCAGAGGGCAAGAGACCCAGTACTTC.

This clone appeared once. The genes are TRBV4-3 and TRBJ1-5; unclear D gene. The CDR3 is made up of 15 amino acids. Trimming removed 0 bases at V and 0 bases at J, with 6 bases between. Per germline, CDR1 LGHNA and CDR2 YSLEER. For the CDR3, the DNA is TGCGCCAGCAGCCAAGAAGTCGGTAGCAATCAGCCCCAGCATTTT. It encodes CASSQEVGSNQPQHF.

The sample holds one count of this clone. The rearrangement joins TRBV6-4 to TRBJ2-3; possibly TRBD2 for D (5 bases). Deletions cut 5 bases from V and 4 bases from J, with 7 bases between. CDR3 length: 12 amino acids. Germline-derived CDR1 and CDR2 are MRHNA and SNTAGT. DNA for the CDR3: TGTGCCAGCAGTTCTAGCTCAGATACGCAGTATTTT. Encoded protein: CASSSSSDTQYF.

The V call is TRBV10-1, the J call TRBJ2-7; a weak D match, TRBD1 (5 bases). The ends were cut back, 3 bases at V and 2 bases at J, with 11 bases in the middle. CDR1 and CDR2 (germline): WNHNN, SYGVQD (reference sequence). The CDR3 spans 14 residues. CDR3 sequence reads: CASSDVAGPYEQYF. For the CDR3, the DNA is TGCGCCAGCAGTGACGTGGCAGGGCCCTACGAGCAGTACTTC.